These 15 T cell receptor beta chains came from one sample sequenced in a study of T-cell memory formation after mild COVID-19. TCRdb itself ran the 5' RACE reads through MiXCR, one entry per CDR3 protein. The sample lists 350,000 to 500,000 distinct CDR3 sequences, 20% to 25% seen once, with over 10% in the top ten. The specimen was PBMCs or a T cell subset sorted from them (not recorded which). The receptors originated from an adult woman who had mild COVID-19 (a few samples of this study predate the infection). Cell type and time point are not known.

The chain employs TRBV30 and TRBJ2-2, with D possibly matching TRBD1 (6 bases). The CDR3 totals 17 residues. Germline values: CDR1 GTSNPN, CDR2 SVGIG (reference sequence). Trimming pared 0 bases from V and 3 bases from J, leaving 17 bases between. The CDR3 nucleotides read TGTGCCTGGAGTGTCGGGCAGGGGAAGGGCCACACCGGGGAGCTGTTTTTT. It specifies CAWSVGQGKGHTGELFF.

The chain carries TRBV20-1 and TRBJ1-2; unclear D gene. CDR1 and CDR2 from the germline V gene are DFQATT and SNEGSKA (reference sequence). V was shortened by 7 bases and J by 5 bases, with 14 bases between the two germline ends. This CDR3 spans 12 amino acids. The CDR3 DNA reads TGCAGTGTTCCGGATAAGTCGTATGGCTACACCTTC. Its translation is CSVPDKSYGYTF.

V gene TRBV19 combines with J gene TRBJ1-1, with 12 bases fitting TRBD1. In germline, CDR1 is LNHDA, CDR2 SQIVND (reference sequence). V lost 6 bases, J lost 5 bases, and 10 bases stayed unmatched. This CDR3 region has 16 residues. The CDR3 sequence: CASRSGTGGLRTEAFF. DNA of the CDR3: TGTGCCAGTAGATCCGGGACAGGGGGCTTAAGGACTGAAGCTTTCTTT. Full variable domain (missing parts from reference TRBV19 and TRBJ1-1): DGGITQSPKYLFRKEGQNVTLSCEQNLNHDAMYWYRQDPGQGLRLIYYSQIVNDFQKGDIAEGYSVSREKKESFPLTVTSAQKNPTAFYLCASRSGTGGLRTEAFFGQGTRLTVV.

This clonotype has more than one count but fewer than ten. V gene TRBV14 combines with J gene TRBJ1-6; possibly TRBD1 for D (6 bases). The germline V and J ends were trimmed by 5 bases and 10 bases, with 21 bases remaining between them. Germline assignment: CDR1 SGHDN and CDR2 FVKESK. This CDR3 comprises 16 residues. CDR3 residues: CASSYGGPGIGSPLHF. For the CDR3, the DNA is TGTGCCAGCAGCTACGGGGGGCCCGGAATAGGCTCACCCCTCCACTTT.

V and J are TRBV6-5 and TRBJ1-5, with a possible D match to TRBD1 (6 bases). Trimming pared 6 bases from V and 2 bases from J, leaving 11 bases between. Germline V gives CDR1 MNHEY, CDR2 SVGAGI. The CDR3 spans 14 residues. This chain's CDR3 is CASSHNRGNQPQHF. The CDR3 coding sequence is TGTGCCAGCAGCCATAACAGGGGCAATCAGCCCCAGCATTTT.

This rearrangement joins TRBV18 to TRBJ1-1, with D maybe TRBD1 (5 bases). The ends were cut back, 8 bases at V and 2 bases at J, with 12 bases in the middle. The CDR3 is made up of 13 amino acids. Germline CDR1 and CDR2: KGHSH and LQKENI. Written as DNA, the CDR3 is TGTGCCAGCGATACCCAGGGAAACACTGAAGCTTTCTTT. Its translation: CASDTQGNTEAFF. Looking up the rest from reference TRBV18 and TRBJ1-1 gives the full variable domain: NAGVMQNPRHLVRRRGQEARLRCSPMKGHSHVYWYRQLPEEGLKFMVYLQKENIIDESGMPKERFSAEFPKEGPSILRIQQVVRGDSAAYFCASDTQGNTEAFFGQGTRLTVV.

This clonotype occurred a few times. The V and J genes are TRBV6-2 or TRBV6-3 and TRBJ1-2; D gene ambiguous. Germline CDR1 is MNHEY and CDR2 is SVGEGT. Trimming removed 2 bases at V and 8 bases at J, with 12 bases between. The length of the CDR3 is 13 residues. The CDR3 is CASSYEGYRGYTF. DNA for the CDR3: TGTGCCAGCAGTTACGAGGGTTATAGGGGCTACACCTTC.

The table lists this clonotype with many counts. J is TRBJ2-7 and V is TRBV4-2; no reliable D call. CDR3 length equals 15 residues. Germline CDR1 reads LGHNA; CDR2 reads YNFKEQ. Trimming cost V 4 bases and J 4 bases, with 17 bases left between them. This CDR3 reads CASSPTRLVSYEQYF. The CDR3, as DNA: TGTGCCAGCAGCCCAACCCGGCTAGTATCTTACGAGCAGTACTTC.

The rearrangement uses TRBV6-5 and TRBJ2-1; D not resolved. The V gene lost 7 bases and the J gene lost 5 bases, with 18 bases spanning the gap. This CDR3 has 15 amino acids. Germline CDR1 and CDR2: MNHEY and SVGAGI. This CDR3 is CASTPASAGHNEQFF. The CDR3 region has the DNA TGTGCCAGCACCCCTGCGTCCGCCGGGCACAATGAGCAGTTCTTC.

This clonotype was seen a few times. Here the CDR3 DNA reads TGTGCCAGCAGAGGGGGTGAGCAGTTCTTC. Its protein product is CASRGGEQFF. The rearrangement uses TRBV12-3 or TRBV12-4 and TRBJ2-1; possible D gene TRBD1, 6 bases. Trimming cost V 6 bases and J 9 bases, with 6 bases left between them. The length of the CDR3 is 10 residues.

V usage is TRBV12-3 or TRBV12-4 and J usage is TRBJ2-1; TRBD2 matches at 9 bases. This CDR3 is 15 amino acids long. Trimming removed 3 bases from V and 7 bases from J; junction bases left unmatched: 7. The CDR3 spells CASSLGRGGLNEQFF. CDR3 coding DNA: TGTGCCAGCAGTTTGGGGCGGGGGGGCCTAAATGAGCAGTTCTTC.

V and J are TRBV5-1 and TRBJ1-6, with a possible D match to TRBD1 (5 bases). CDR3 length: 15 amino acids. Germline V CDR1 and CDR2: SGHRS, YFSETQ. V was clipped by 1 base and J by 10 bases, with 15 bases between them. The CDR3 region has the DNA TGCGCCAGCAGCTTGATTGACAGAGGAAAGTCACCCCTCCACTTT. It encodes CASSLIDRGKSPLHF.

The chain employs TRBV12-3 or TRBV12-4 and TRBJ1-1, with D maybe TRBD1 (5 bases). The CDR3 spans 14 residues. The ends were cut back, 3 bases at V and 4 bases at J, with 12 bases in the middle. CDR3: CASSFYGGGTEAFF. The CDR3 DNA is TGTGCCAGCAGTTTCTACGGGGGAGGCACTGAAGCTTTCTTT.

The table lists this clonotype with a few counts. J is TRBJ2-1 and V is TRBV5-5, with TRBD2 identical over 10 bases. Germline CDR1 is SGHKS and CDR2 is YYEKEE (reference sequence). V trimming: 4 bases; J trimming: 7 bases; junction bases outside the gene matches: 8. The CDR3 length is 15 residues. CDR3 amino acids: CASSMGTSVYNEQFF. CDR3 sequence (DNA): TGTGCCAGCAGCATGGGGACTAGCGTATATAATGAGCAGTTCTTC.

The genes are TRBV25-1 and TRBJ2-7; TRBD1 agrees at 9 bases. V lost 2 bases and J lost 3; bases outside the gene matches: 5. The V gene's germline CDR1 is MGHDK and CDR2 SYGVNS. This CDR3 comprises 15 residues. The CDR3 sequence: CASSETGTGIYEQYF. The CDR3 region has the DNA TGTGCCAGCAGTGAAACAGGGACAGGGATCTACGAGCAGTACTTC.